This T cell receptor (beta chain) was sequenced in a study of OX40 agonist ivuxolimab in advanced cancers. Study in general: Ivuxolimab, an agonistic anti-OX40 (CD134) antibody, was given to patients. Patients with prior anti-PD-1, anti-PD-L1 or anti-CTLA-4 therapy were eligible; about 40% had some.

Clones were sequenced by immunoSEQ multiplex PCR, and TCRdb holds only the in-frame ones, with some missing. The sample carries around 44,000 clones, more than 75% recorded once. General study findings and limits: At doses 0.1 to 3.0 mg/kg, CD4+ and CD8+ clones expanded.

The CDR3 loop spans 15 amino acids. Germline-derived CDR1 and CDR2 are SNHLY and FYNNEI. With V trimmed by 6 bases and J by 3 bases, 8 bases remained unmatched. Turning to this clone: As yet, its antigen is unknown.

The sequence came from an adult with an advanced solid tumor such as melanoma, head and neck, liver or kidney cancer. The input for sequencing was CD4+ or CD8+ T cells sorted from blood, taken in a trial of the OX40 agonist ivuxolimab. This chain connects TRBV2 to TRBJ1-2; 9 bases are shared with TRBD1. The CDR3 sequence: CASRVTGGLDYGYTF. CDR3 DNA sequence: TGTGCCAGCAGAGTCACAGGGGGCCTTGACTATGGCTACACCTTC.